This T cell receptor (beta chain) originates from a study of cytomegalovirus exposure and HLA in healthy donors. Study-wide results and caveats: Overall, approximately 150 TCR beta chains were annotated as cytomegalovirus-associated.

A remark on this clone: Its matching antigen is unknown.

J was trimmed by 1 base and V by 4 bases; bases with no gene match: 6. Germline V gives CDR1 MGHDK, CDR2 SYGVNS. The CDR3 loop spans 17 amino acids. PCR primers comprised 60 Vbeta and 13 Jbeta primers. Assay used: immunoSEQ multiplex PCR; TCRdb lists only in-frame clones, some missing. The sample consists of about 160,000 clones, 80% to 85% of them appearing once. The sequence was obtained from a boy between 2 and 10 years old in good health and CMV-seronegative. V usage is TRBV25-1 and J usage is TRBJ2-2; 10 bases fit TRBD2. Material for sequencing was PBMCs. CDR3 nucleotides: TGTGCCAGCAGTGGCCCCTCTAGCGGGAGGAACACCGGGGAGCTGTTTTTT. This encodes CASSGPSSGRNTGELFF.